This is a list of T cell receptor beta chains from one sample in a study of T cell responses to AZD1222 COVID-19 vaccine. Produced via immunoSEQ multiplex PCR; TCRdb's table is partial and in-frame only. The sample holds 95,000 to 100,000 clones; more than 75% are singletons and the top ten take about 17%. The material was peripheral blood, obtained on day 0 of AZD1222 vaccination. The receptors originated from an adult in good health. CDR3s include the opening cysteine and the closing phenylalanine or tryptophan.

v_gene: TRBV29-1; j_gene: TRBJ2-7; CDR3aa: CSVEVSSYEQYF
v_gene: TRBV7-3; j_gene: TRBJ2-7; CDR3aa: CASSLGSLTVYEQYF
v_gene: TRBV6-5; j_gene: TRBJ2-3; CDR3aa: CASSYFRDRGTDTQYF
v_gene: TRBV4-1; j_gene: TRBJ1-1; CDR3aa: CASSRGGSLEAFF
v_gene: TRBV9; j_gene: TRBJ2-7; CDR3aa: CASSLGPGYFYEQYF
v_gene: TRBV5-6; j_gene: TRBJ1-5; CDR3aa: CASSYRFSNQPQHF
v_gene: TRBV11-2; j_gene: TRBJ2-3; CDR3aa: CASRVITDTQYF
v_gene: TRBV28; j_gene: TRBJ1-5; CDR3aa: CASSPPARGLSNQPQHF
v_gene: TRBV28; j_gene: TRBJ2-7; CDR3aa: CASSLMAGSGLEQYF
v_gene: TRBV28; j_gene: TRBJ2-5; CDR3aa: CASSHLKETQYF
v_gene: TRBV7-9; j_gene: TRBJ2-3; CDR3aa: CASSFGPAGGVGGTDTQYF
v_gene: TRBV10-1; j_gene: TRBJ2-7; CDR3aa: CASSALTGGSYEQYF
v_gene: TRBV29-1; j_gene: TRBJ1-1; CDR3aa: CSVEYIGQNTEAFF
v_gene: TRBV27; j_gene: TRBJ2-7; CDR3aa: CASRGGSSIAPWEYEQYF
v_gene: TRBV30; j_gene: TRBJ2-7; CDR3aa: CAWTPSGLGYEQYF
v_gene: TRBV3-1/TRBV3-2; j_gene: TRBJ2-7; CDR3aa: CASSPSAAYEQYF
v_gene: TRBV5-4; j_gene: TRBJ1-3; CDR3aa: CASSGGRGGSGNTIYF
v_gene: TRBV19; j_gene: TRBJ2-2; CDR3aa: CASTPRTPAGELFF
v_gene: TRBV24-1; j_gene: TRBJ2-7; CDR3aa: CATVQIGLAYEQYF
v_gene: TRBV28; j_gene: TRBJ1-2; CDR3aa: CASSWAGGYTF
v_gene: TRBV4-1; j_gene: TRBJ2-7; CDR3aa: CASSLGLPALEQYF
v_gene: TRBV5-1; j_gene: TRBJ1-1; CDR3aa: CASSSTGGSLSEAFF
v_gene: TRBV5-6; j_gene: TRBJ2-7; CDR3aa: CASTWGGRSPEQYF
v_gene: TRBV11-2; j_gene: TRBJ1-1; CDR3aa: CASSVDGGANTEAFF
v_gene: TRBV10-1; j_gene: TRBJ1-1; CDR3aa: CASSESAGLNTEAFF
v_gene: TRBV6-5; j_gene: TRBJ1-6; CDR3aa: CASTRGQFNSPLHF
v_gene: TRBV28; j_gene: TRBJ1-6; CDR3aa: CASTPGQNNSPLHF
v_gene: TRBV7-9; j_gene: TRBJ1-3; CDR3aa: CASSPRGLSGNTIYF
v_gene: TRBV7-8; j_gene: TRBJ1-1; CDR3aa: CASSRDISTEAFF
v_gene: TRBV6-5; j_gene: TRBJ2-5; CDR3aa: CASSYSGRAWETQYF
v_gene: TRBV18; j_gene: TRBJ1-4; CDR3aa: CASSPPGGAIPGSEKLFF
v_gene: TRBV25-1; j_gene: TRBJ1-3; CDR3aa: CASSDGGRGNTIYF
v_gene: TRBV7-3; j_gene: TRBJ2-4; CDR3aa: CASSPQTGLAKNIQYF
v_gene: TRBV5-6; j_gene: TRBJ2-3; CDR3aa: CASSLGLAGPLSTDTQYF
v_gene: TRBV10-3; j_gene: TRBJ1-1; CDR3aa: CAISGGTGGREAFF
v_gene: TRBV5-1; j_gene: TRBJ2-3; CDR3aa: CASQRTGDSTDTQYF
v_gene: TRBV5-1; j_gene: TRBJ2-6; CDR3aa: CASSLGGAGANVLTF
v_gene: TRBV7-6; j_gene: TRBJ1-3; CDR3aa: CASSLEISGNTIYF
v_gene: TRBV30; j_gene: TRBJ2-1; CDR3aa: CAWSTSGEQFF
v_gene: TRBV11-1; j_gene: TRBJ2-1; CDR3aa: CASSLGQYNEQFF
v_gene: TRBV19; j_gene: TRBJ1-1; CDR3aa: CASNQDRDTEAFF
v_gene: TRBV6-5; j_gene: TRBJ1-5; CDR3aa: CASSRTGYSNQPQHF
v_gene: TRBV7-8; j_gene: TRBJ1-2; CDR3aa: CASSLVPGKFDGYTF
v_gene: TRBV19; j_gene: TRBJ2-1; CDR3aa: CASSSQAGNEQFF
v_gene: TRBV4-2; j_gene: TRBJ2-1; CDR3aa: CASSQPPGGGNEQFF
v_gene: TRBV28; j_gene: TRBJ2-7; CDR3aa: CASSTTGVPQYF
v_gene: TRBV11-2; j_gene: TRBJ2-5; CDR3aa: CASSLFDNQETQYF
v_gene: TRBV29-1; j_gene: TRBJ1-1; CDR3aa: CSVDAGGNTEAFF